This T cell receptor (beta chain) was captured in a study of OX40 agonist ivuxolimab in advanced cancers. Study background: A diagnosis of hepatocellular carcinoma, melanoma, renal cell or head and neck cancer was present in dose-escalation patients.

CDR1 is MNHEY and CDR2 is SVGAGI in the germline V gene. Trimming took off 2 bases at V and 7 bases at J, with 11 bases between the two ends. The CDR3 contains 13 residues. Clones were read by immunoSEQ multiplex PCR, and TCRdb kept only the in-frame ones, dropping some. The sample shows 73,000 or so clones, approximately 85% of them seen only once. The chain recombines TRBV6-5 with TRBJ1-2; tentative D call: TRBD1 (5 bases). The specimen was CD4+ or CD8+ T cells sorted from blood, collected in a trial of the OX40 agonist ivuxolimab. This sequence was found in an adult with an advanced solid tumor such as melanoma, head and neck, liver or kidney cancer. CDR3 protein: CASSYGGQFGYTF. CDR3 coding DNA: TGTGCCAGCAGTTACGGGGGTCAGTTTGGCTACACCTTC.